This T cell receptor (beta chain) was identified during a study of tumor-infiltrating lymphocytes in primary liver carcinoma (dated by TCRdb to about 2017). Concerning the study at large: Surgical resection was performed in China between November 2015 and 2016 on about 5 patients with histopathologically diagnosed primary liver carcinoma. Of the five patients, three men and two women aged 30 to 69 years, four had hepatocellular carcinoma and one had combined HCC and intrahepatic cholangiocarcinoma. The five patients had tumors staged T1-T3 N0M0, with maximum diameters ranging from roughly 4 to 10 cm. Samples yielded roughly 3.65 to 7.5 million productive TCRbeta reads; read depth did not differ significantly between tissue types. TCRbeta repertoire sequencing, expression microarrays and whole-exome sequencing were combined in the study across five regions of each liver tumor, with adjacent normal tissue and blood also included. A total of 35 or so specimens from 5 patients went through TCRbeta repertoire sequencing, namely 25 tumor regions, 5 adjacent noncancerous liver tissues and 5 peripheral blood samples. High reproducibility was observed for the technical replicate repertoires, with mean shared-clone rates around 0.9 and correlation coefficients above 0.95. Overall study outcomes, separate from this receptor: Since the samples were bulk and unsorted, there was no way to compare CD4+ and CD8+ T cell repertoires. A significantly larger repertoire fraction was made up by the top 250 clones in tumors than in blood (p = 0.039). Consistent with antigen-driven expansion, pairs of tumor regions showed higher repertoire overlap (mean about 36%) than either tumor-adjacent pairs (roughly 17%) or tumor-blood pairs (roughly 15%). With just four to six patients in the study, the authors point out that the findings should be validated in a larger study. Because sequencing covered only the TCR beta chain and unpaired alpha chains were not captured, true repertoire diversity is likely underestimated.

TCRbeta-specific cDNA was reverse-transcribed from around 0.45 ug total RNA using a constant-region primer and ProtoScript II reverse transcriptase. The TCRbeta libraries were prepared through three rounds of nested multiplex PCR following a slightly modified ARM-PCR procedure. Each of the first two PCR rounds ran for about 9 cycles and used multiplex TRBV1-TRBV30 forward primers together with a Cbeta reverse primer. Sample barcodes and Illumina adapters were attached in a final 25-cycle PCR using Deep VentR polymerase. Before sequencing, amplicons of 200-500 bp were purified from gel using a QIAquick gel extraction kit. The TCRbeta amplicons were sequenced with 250-bp paired-end reads on an Illumina HiSeq 2500. Per the source publication's procedure: Quality trimming of reads was performed with Trimmomatic v0.33, and paired reads were merged with FLASH v1.2.11 so that full CDR3 sequences could be recovered. MiGEC v1.2.1b assigned V, D and J germline segments to the rearranged TCRbeta sequences. VDJtools v1.0.0 computed clonotype statistics and Shannon-Wiener diversity indices. To reduce sampling bias, subsequent analyses other than the diversity analysis used only the 250 most abundant clonotypes in each sample. TCRdb ran its own pipeline on the public reads, namely fastp trimming at Q25 and MiXCR clone calling, and kept in-frame beta chains. Entries are consolidated by CDR3 protein sequence, retaining the most common genes and DNA. Clone size and V and J calls follow TCRdb, not the original study. The sample contains roughly 330,000 distinct CDR3 sequences, around three fifths of them found a single time. The ten largest make up about 6.5% of the sample.

Blood RNA was extracted from unsorted whole blood with TRIzol reagent; germline DNA came from the DNeasy Blood & Tissue kit. At the time of sampling, the patients were treatment-naive and had chronic HBV infection. Around 4 milliliters of peripheral blood were collected into K2EDTA tubes before surgery. Reading the germline V gene gives CDR1 SGHAT and CDR2 FQNNGV. Inclusive of the bounding cysteine and phenylalanine, the CDR3 is 18 residues long. Only the CDR3 portion is preserved as DNA: 54 bases, with reading frame beginning at the first base. For this clonotype: Its antigen is not yet known. A read error may produce the germline difference seen at one junction end.

Sequencing was performed on peripheral blood. The TCR originated in a man aged 40-55 years with primary liver carcinoma and hepatitis B virus infection. The rearrangement combines TRBV11-2 with TRBJ1-1, with the D gene call left open. The CDR3 has the sequence CASSLVGWCKSMKTEAFF. The nucleotide sequence reads TGTGCCAGCAGCTTAGTAGGGTGGTGTAAGTCCATGAAGACTGAAGCTTTCTTT.